One and the same sample provided the 28 T cell receptor beta chains below, sequenced in a study of CD8+CD57+ T cells in acquired aplastic anemia (dated by TCRdb to the late 2010s). The sequencer was an Illumina HiSeq 2000. Genomic DNA served as template for TCR beta VDJ combination and CDR3 sequence profiling. TCRdb passed the public sequencing reads through fastp at Q25 and MiXCR, retaining productive beta sequences. Here each entry gathers all rows of one CDR3 protein and keeps the most common genes and DNA. For this sample there are about 160,000 distinct CDR3 sequences; roughly 40% appear just once. 0.85% to 1.3% of the sample comes from the top ten. Sample: sorted CD4+, CD8+, or CD8+CD57+ T cells (not recorded which) from PBMCs. These receptors were obtained from a human donor in good health.

Comment on this clonotype: A clone one base away is much larger, so this may be a read error. The chain has TRBV7-8 and TRBJ2-5; tentatively, D is TRBD2 (6 bases). Germline values: CDR1 SGHVS, CDR2 FQNEAQ. This CDR3 has 13 amino acids. CDR3 DNA: TGTGCCAGCAGACAGCCCCCGGGGGAGACCCAGCACTTC. Protein product: CASRQPPGETQHF. The full variable domain, in which reference TRBV7-8 and TRBJ2-5 provide the parts outside the CDR3, is GAGVSQSPRYKVAKRGQDVALRCDPISGHVSLFWYQQALGQGPEFLTYFQNEAQLDKSGLPSDRFFAERPEGSVSTLKIQRTQQEDSAVYLCASRQPPGETQHFGPGTRLLVL.

V usage is TRBV24-1 and J usage is TRBJ2-7, with 7 bases that match TRBD2. CDR1 and CDR2 from the germline V gene are KGHDR and SFDVKD. The V segment lost 2 bases and the J segment 5 bases; nucleotides outside the gene matches: 8. The CDR3 length is 15 residues. The CDR3 nucleotides read TGTGCCACCAGTGATTCGGGGGGAGGGATTGACGAGCAGTACTTC. This sequence encodes CATSDSGGGIDEQYF.

The gene calls are TRBV10-1 and TRBJ2-7, with D tentatively TRBD1 or TRBD2 (5 bases each). V was trimmed by 0 bases and J by 0 bases, leaving 12 bases between them. CDR1 WNHNN and CDR2 SYGVQD come from the germline V gene (reference sequence). The CDR3 runs 16 residues. The DNA of the CDR3 is TGCGCCAGCAGTGAGTCTCGAGGGGTACTCTCCTACGAGCAGTACTTC. It translates to CASSESRGVLSYEQYF.

This clonotype was observed many times. The CDR3 DNA reads as TGTGCCAGCAGCCAAGGCGGGAACACTGAAGCTTTCTTT. Translation gives CASSQGGNTEAFF. V usage is TRBV3-1 and J usage is TRBJ1-1; the D is unclear. The length of the CDR3 is 13 residues. Germline CDR1 LGHDT, CDR2 YNNKEL (reference sequence). Trimming removed 1 base at V and 1 base at J, with 4 bases between.

This clonotype was observed many times. The V gene is TRBV7-2, the J gene TRBJ2-5; D is unresolved. The CDR3 consists of 12 residues. V lost 5 bases and J lost 5, with 9 bases in between. The germline gives CDR1 SGHTA, CDR2 FQGNSA. The CDR3 DNA reads TGTGCCAGCAGCAAAGAGTGGGAGACCCAGTACTTC. Its translation is CASSKEWETQYF.

The chain couples TRBV29-1 to TRBJ1-1, with no clear D. Looked up from germline, CDR1 is SQVTM and CDR2 is ANQGSEA. The CDR3 spans 10 residues. V gave up 7 bases and J gave up 1 base, with 4 bases separating them. The CDR3 DNA reads as TGCAGCGCGCGGAACACTGAAGCTTTCTTT. Translated, it gives CSARNTEAFF.

The CDR3 DNA follows: TGCGCCAGCAGTGTCCCGGGACAGGATCGTGAAAAACTGTTTTTT. This codes for CASSVPGQDREKLFF. J is TRBJ1-4 and V is TRBV10-2; TRBD1 matches 8 bases. The CDR3 contains 15 residues. The germline gives CDR1 WSHSY, CDR2 SAAADI. Trimming cost V 4 bases and J 7 bases; bases outside gene matches: 8.

This clonotype came up many times. The gene calls are TRBV19 and TRBJ2-7, with D hard to call. CDR1 and CDR2 (germline): LNHDA, SQIVND (reference sequence). The CDR3 contains 13 residues. V dropped 3 bases and J dropped 4 bases, with 10 bases sitting between them. Here the CDR3 reads CASSMERGYEQYF. CDR3 DNA: TGTGCCAGTAGTATGGAGCGTGGATACGAGCAGTACTTC.

The V gene is TRBV11-2, the J gene TRBJ1-1; the D gene is possibly TRBD1 (5 bases). V was clipped by 3 bases and J by 7 bases, with 9 bases between them. This CDR3 has 12 amino acids. Germline lookup yields CDR1 SGHAT and CDR2 FQNNGV. CDR3 DNA: TGTGCCAGCAGCTTTACAGGCGGTGAAGCTTTCTTT. It is translated as CASSFTGGEAFF.

This clonotype was seen ten or more times. The V and J genes are TRBV12-3 or TRBV12-4 and TRBJ1-1, with D uncertain. The CDR3 loop spans 14 amino acids. Trimming removed 3 bases from V and 4 bases from J, with 12 bases in between. CDR3 nucleotides: TGTGCCAGCAGTTTGTTGAGGGCGGCCACTGAAGCTTTCTTT. Its translation: CASSLLRAATEAFF.

For this clonotype: With a much larger clone just one base away, this may be a read error. The chain uses TRBV10-3 and TRBJ2-7; 14 bases line up with TRBD2. The CDR3 runs to 14 residues. J was trimmed by 4 bases and V by 6 bases; bases with no gene match: 2. The V gene's germline CDR1 is ENHRY and CDR2 SYGVKD. CDR3 protein: CAIRGTSGSYEQYF. Written as DNA, the CDR3 is TGTGCCATCAGGGGGACTAGCGGGAGTTACGAGCAGTACTTC.

This clonotype came up many times. V usage is TRBV12-3 or TRBV12-4 and J usage is TRBJ2-7; the D gene could be TRBD1 or TRBD2 (5 bases each). Trimming cost V 7 bases and J 1 base, with 17 bases left between them. CDR3 size: 15 residues. The CDR3 loop reads CASKPSGTGSYEQYF. CDR3 DNA: TGTGCCAGCAAACCGTCCGGGACCGGGTCCTACGAGCAGTACTTC.

This clonotype was observed at least ten times. The chain is built from TRBV19 and TRBJ2-1; TRBD2 matches 7 bases. The CDR3 totals 17 residues. Per the germline V gene, CDR1 is LNHDA and CDR2 is SQIVND (reference sequence). J lost 1 base, V lost 6 bases, and 12 bases had no gene match. The CDR3 bases are TGTGCCAGTAGGCGGGGAGCGGGACTCGTATCCTACAATGAGCAGTTCTTC. Translated: CASRRGAGLVSYNEQFF. The variable domain in full, with the rest retrieved from reference TRBV19 and TRBJ2-1, is DGGITQSPKYLFRKEGQNVTLSCEQNLNHDAMYWYRQDPGQGLRLIYYSQIVNDFQKGDIAEGYSVSREKKESFPLTVTSAQKNPTAFYLCASRRGAGLVSYNEQFFGPGTRLTVL.

Notes on this clonotype: Germline is not matched at one junction end, which may reflect a read error. The rearrangement links TRBV6-5 to TRBJ1-2, with 10 bases identical to TRBD1. This CDR3 has 15 residues. Germline CDR1 MNHEY, CDR2 SVGAGI. The CDR3 DNA follows: TGTGCCAGCAGTTACCCCGGACAGGGGGACTATGGCTCCACCTTC. It codes for CASSYPGQGDYGSTF.

This clonotype was observed many times. This sequence joins TRBV20-1 and TRBJ1-2; maybe TRBD1 (5 bases). The V gene lost 5 bases and the J gene lost 0 bases, with 22 bases spanning the gap. The CDR3 loop spans 17 amino acids. Germline V gene lookup returns CDR1 DFQATT and CDR2 SNEGSKA (reference sequence). The CDR3 loop is CSAPNWGREGTNYGYTF. DNA of the CDR3: TGCAGTGCTCCCAATTGGGGCAGGGAGGGAACTAACTATGGCTACACCTTC.

This clonotype was seen at least ten times. The rearrangement links TRBV19 to TRBJ2-1; D is possibly TRBD2 (6 bases). Germline CDR1 LNHDA, CDR2 SQIVND (reference sequence). The V end lost 6 bases, the J end lost 7 bases, and 16 bases lay between the germline ends. The CDR3 sequence is 14 residues long. CDR3 loop: CASRGILGGNEQFF. CDR3 nucleotide sequence: TGTGCCAGTAGAGGGATTCTCGGAGGGAATGAGCAGTTCTTC.

Ten or more counts support this clonotype. The chain couples TRBV20-1 to TRBJ2-5; D remains ambiguous. This CDR3 spans 13 amino acids. CDR1 DFQATT and CDR2 SNEGSKA come from the germline V gene (reference sequence). V lost 0 bases, J lost 4 bases, and 9 bases lay in between. CDR3: CSARESARETQYF. DNA for the CDR3: TGCAGTGCTAGAGAGTCAGCGAGAGAGACCCAGTACTTC.

The chain combines TRBV7-9 with TRBJ1-1; D gene uncertain. The CDR3 is made up of 15 amino acids. V was shortened by 0 bases and J by 5 bases, with 13 bases between the two germline ends. The germline V gene encodes CDR1 SEHNR and CDR2 FQNEAQ (reference sequence). The CDR3 region has the DNA TGTGCCAGCAGCTTAGCAGGTGCGGCGAGGACTGAAGCTTTCTTT. Its protein product is CASSLAGAARTEAFF.

This clonotype was recorded at least ten times. The rearrangement uses TRBV20-1 and TRBJ2-7; 9 bases match TRBD1. The V gene end was trimmed by 0 bases and the J gene end by 3 bases; junction bases not matched to a gene: 9. This CDR3 spans 16 amino acids. Germline CDR1 DFQATT, CDR2 SNEGSKA (reference sequence). The CDR3 nucleotides read TGCAGTGCTAGAGATTGGGGGGGGACAGGGTTCTACGAGCAGTACTTC. Protein product: CSARDWGGTGFYEQYF.

In the case of this clonotype: Without the conserved terminal phenylalanine or tryptophan, this CDR3 likely stems from a read error. This rearrangement joins TRBV7-6 to TRBJ1-5, with 7 bases that match TRBD1. The CDR3 has 16 residues. From germline, CDR1 is SGHVS and CDR2 FNYEAQ. The CDR3 bases are TGTGCCAGCAGCTTGTACGACAGGGAGGGCAACCAGCCCCAGCATTTA. Translated: CASSLYDREGNQPQHL.

As for this clonotype: A much bigger clone sits one base away, suggesting this may be a read error. V is TRBV2 and J is TRBJ1-1, with D unresolved. Germline-derived CDR1 and CDR2 are SNHLY and FYNNEI. The CDR3 spans 14 residues. Trimming removed 0 bases at V and 4 bases at J, with 9 bases between. The CDR3 is CASSEAGISTEAFF. CDR3 coding DNA: TGTGCCAGCAGTGAAGCGGGGATCAGCACTGAAGCTTTCTTT.

This clonotype came up many times. This chain links TRBV5-4 with TRBJ1-5; D might be TRBD1 (5 bases). V was clipped by 4 bases and J by 5 bases, with 10 bases between them. CDR3 length: 13 amino acids. Germline V gives CDR1 SGHNT, CDR2 YYREEE (reference sequence). Written as DNA, the CDR3 is TGTGCCAGCAGCCGGGACCGAGATCAGCCCCAGCATTTT. Its protein is CASSRDRDQPQHF.

This clonotype was seen more than once but under ten times. The CDR3 ends on some other residue instead of the conserved phenylalanine or tryptophan, so this is likely a read error. V and J are TRBV6-2 or TRBV6-3 and TRBJ2-7, with D possibly matching TRBD2 (6 bases). V was cut by 2 bases and J by 2 bases, with 13 bases left in between. CDR3 size: 15 residues. Germline loops: CDR1 MNHEY, CDR2 SVGEGT. CDR3 sequence: CASSYASVYAYEQYL. Written as DNA, the CDR3 is TGTGCCAGCAGTTACGCTAGCGTTTACGCCTACGAGCAGTACCTC.

In this sample, this clonotype turned up many times. The chain links TRBV5-1 to TRBJ2-3, with a tentative D call TRBD2 (5 bases). Germline CDR1 is SGHRS and CDR2 is YFSETQ. This CDR3 is 15 amino acids long. V gave up 0 bases and J gave up 4 bases, with 12 bases separating them. The DNA of the CDR3 is TGCGCCAGCAGCTTGGAGGGAGCCAGGTCAGATACGCAGTATTTT. It codes for CASSLEGARSDTQYF.

This clonotype turned up a few times. The chain has TRBV18 and TRBJ2-5; D uncertain. The V gene's germline CDR1 is KGHSH and CDR2 LQKENI. The CDR3 is 13 amino acids. V was shortened by 5 bases and J by 1 base, with 8 bases between the two germline ends. CDR3 DNA sequence: TGTGCCAGCTCAGTGGTAAGCCAAGAGACCCAGTACTTC. Encoded protein: CASSVVSQETQYF.

The chain joins TRBV24-1 to TRBJ2-1; TRBD1 matches at 12 bases. The CDR3 length is 15 residues. Unmatched junction bases numbered 6, after V lost 4 bases and J lost 9 bases. Germline CDR1 is KGHDR and CDR2 is SFDVKD. The CDR3 is CATSDGRDRGREQFF. Here the CDR3 DNA reads TGTGCCACCAGTGACGGCCGGGACAGGGGGCGTGAGCAGTTCTTC.

Comment on this clonotype: This could be a read error, since a much larger clone is one nucleotide away. The V call is TRBV6-4, the J call TRBJ1-2, with D hard to call. V was cut by 4 bases and J by 10 bases, with 10 bases left in between. The CDR3 is made up of 11 amino acids. Germline-derived CDR1 and CDR2 are MRHNA and SNTAGT. CDR3 in DNA: TGTGCCAGCAGTGGCAACGGCGCCTACACCTTC. It encodes CASSGNGAYTF.

This clonotype was counted ten times or more. The chain is built from TRBV6-2 or TRBV6-3 and TRBJ1-2, with TRBD1 as a possible D gene (5 bases). The germline V gene encodes CDR1 MNHEY and CDR2 SVGEGT. The CDR3 is made up of 13 amino acids. V was pared by 7 bases and J by 9 bases, with 18 bases between. This CDR3 reads CASTYGARVRYTF. In nucleotides, the CDR3 is TGTGCCAGCACCTACGGGGCGAGGGTGCGCTACACCTTC.